The text below deals with one T cell receptor (beta chain). What this receptor recognizes is not known. No base quality information exists; no much larger clone differs at one position. The immunoSEQ Assay, a bias-controlled multiplex PCR, was used to amplify TCRbeta CDR3 regions from genomic DNA. The original methods were these. The number of nucleated cells in each sample was estimated by amplification of reference gene primers within the assay. To quantify the absolute abundance of each unique TCRbeta CDR3 rearrangement, sequence reads were collapsed and filtered. For each sample, productive Simpson clonality was calculated as the square root of Simpson's diversity index across productive rearrangements. TCRdb's version of the immuneACCESS table is confined to in-frame rearrangements and falls short of the full clone set. An unresolved V gene accounts for under half of the shortfall where checked; the remainder is of unknown origin. The V and J calls and clone size were taken over from that table, and D and trimming were inferred from the DNA. The sample table lists about 240,000 clones, about 81% of them with a count of one. The ten largest clones add up to around 12% of the sample.

Each collaborating institution followed its own protocols to collect whole blood in K2EDTA tubes. Collaborator samples were shipped for TCRbeta analysis as frozen whole blood, isolated PBMCs, or DNA extracted from either sample type. The data derive from a study of blood T cell repertoires in COVID-19 (TCRdb year 2020). Regarding the research as a whole: Samples covering the acute and convalescent phases of COVID-19 were provided by collaborators in the United States, Italy and Spain. A de-identified subject ID, COVID-19 status, age in years and sex were almost always included in the sample metadata. Subjects who had been exposed to COVID-19, were actively infected with it, or had recovered from it provided the deeply sampled blood TCRbeta repertoires that made up the dataset. The material from the prospective study consisted of cDNA or gDNA derived from T cells, B-cell-depleted T cells, or PBMCs. The repertoires were released in a freely available public database intended as a resource for research on the immune response to SARS-CoV-2. The samples were drawn from the first 160 participants of the ongoing ImmuneRACE study and from 950 to 1,500 subjects provided by 6 global collaborators. Where HLA class I and class II types were available, the types were taken from metadata supplied by the sample provider, not from assay-based typing. Study-wide findings and limitations: The amount of clinical and demographic metadata varied by source and participant and was provided uncurated.

Including the terminal cysteine and phenylalanine, the CDR3 comprises 13 residues. The only DNA kept is the CDR3, 39 bases in frame from the first base. Sequences SGHTA (CDR1) and FQGNSA (CDR2) are obtained from the germline V gene. V loses 3 bases of germline sequence and J loses 11 bases, and the interval between the two ends is 16 bases. The sequence was obtained from a woman aged 55-70 years with active or convalescent COVID-19. Sequenced: peripheral blood. The V and J genes are TRBV7-2 and TRBJ1-1; the D gene cannot be named for sure. The nucleotide sequence is given as TGTGCCAGCAGCTTGAACTCACTCCGGAGTGCTTTCTTT. Its product reads: CASSLNSLRSAFF.